This note documents a single TCR beta chain sequence. This record belongs to a study of radiotherapy plus CTLA-4 blockade in lung cancer. Produced via immunoSEQ multiplex PCR; TCRdb's table is partial and in-frame only. The data hold 81,000 or so clones, with roughly 86% observed a single time. The CDR3 extends over 13 amino acids. CDR1 is KGHSH and CDR2 is LQKENI in the germline V gene. The ends were cut back, 4 bases at V and 3 bases at J, with 9 bases in the middle. This material consisted of peripheral blood, taken from a patient treated with radiotherapy plus ipilimumab. The chain employs TRBV18 and TRBJ1-1; tentatively, D is TRBD1 (6 bases). This clonotype originated in a human donor with non-small cell lung cancer who had stable disease on radiotherapy plus ipilimumab. In DNA form, the CDR3 reads TGTGCCAGCTCACTACAGGGCGACACTGAAGCTTTCTTT. Its protein is CASSLQGDTEAFF.